This TCR beta chain was obtained from a study of T cells in Graves' hyperthyroidism and ophthalmopathy. In the study overall: Peripheral blood was obtained at initial diagnosis, preceding any treatment.

The count of this clonotype is one. Its matching antigen is unknown. Trimming removed 3 bases at V and 12 bases at J, with 12 bases between. CDR1 and CDR2 (germline): SGHAT, FQNNGV. CDR3 length: 12 amino acids. Study-wide results and caveats: The authors' 13 V-J model separated ophthalmopathy from stable hyperthyroidism.

Using less than 12 ml of fresh peripheral blood, PBMCs were prepared. The investigators amplified TCR beta CDR3 regions from RNA transcripts. The HTBI primer set was used in a first-round RT-PCR of the TCR CDR3. Each CDR3 protein gets one entry after TCRdb re-called the multiplex PCR reads with MiXCR. The table shows more than 95,000 distinct CDR3 sequences, with about 50% occurring only once. The clonotype comes from a middle-aged man with Graves' hyperthyroidism. The sequenced material came from blood. The chain joins TRBV11-2 to TRBJ2-1; tentative D call: TRBD2 (5 bases). CDR3 region: CASSFSSGGQFF. The CDR3, as DNA: TGTGCCAGCAGCTTTTCAAGCGGAGGGCAGTTCTTC.